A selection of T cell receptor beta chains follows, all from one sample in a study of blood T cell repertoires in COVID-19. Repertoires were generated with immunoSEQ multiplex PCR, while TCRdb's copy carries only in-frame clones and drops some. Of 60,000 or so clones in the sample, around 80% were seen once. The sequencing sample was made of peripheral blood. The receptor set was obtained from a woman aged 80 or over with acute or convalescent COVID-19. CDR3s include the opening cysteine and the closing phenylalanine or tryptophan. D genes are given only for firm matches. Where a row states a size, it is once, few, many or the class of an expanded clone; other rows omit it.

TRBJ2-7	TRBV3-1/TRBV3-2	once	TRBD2	CASSLGLAGETGGEQYF	TGTGCCAGCAGCTTGGGACTAGCGGGGGAAACGGGGGGCGAGCAGTACTTC
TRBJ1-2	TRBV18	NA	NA	CASSPAGQNYGYTF	TGTGCCAGCTCACCTGCCGGACAGAACTATGGCTACACCTTC
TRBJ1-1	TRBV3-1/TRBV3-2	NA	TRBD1	CASSRLGGVPEAFF	TGTGCCAGCAGCCGCCTAGGGGGCGTCCCTGAAGCTTTCTTT
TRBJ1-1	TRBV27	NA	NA	CASSRTFGLNTEAFF	TGTGCCAGCAGCCGTACTTTTGGGCTTAACACTGAAGCTTTCTTT
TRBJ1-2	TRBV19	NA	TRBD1	CASSRRTGTNYGYTF	TGTGCCAGTAGTAGGAGGACAGGGACTAACTATGGCTACACCTTC
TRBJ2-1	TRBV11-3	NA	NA	CASSPFRGTSYNEQFF	TGTGCCAGCAGCCCCTTTCGGGGGACTTCCTACAATGAGCAGTTCTTC
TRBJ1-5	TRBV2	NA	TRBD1	CASSEIGTGRGPQHF	TGTGCCAGCAGTGAAATAGGGACAGGGAGGGGGCCCCAGCATTTT
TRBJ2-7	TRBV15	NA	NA	CATSRATGSHGEQYF	TGTGCCACCAGCAGAGCCACAGGGTCGCATGGCGAGCAGTACTTC
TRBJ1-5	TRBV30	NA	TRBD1	CAWRATGGNQLQHF	TGTGCCTGGAGGGCTACAGGGGGCAATCAGCTCCAGCATTTT
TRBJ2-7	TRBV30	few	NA	CAWSDNRVKDEQYF	TGTGCCTGGAGTGATAACAGGGTCAAGGACGAGCAGTACTTC
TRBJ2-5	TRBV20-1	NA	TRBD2	CSASARGGLTETQYF	TGCAGTGCTAGTGCGCGGGGGGGCCTTACCGAGACCCAGTACTTC
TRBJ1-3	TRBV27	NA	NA	CASSSLSTGNTIYF	TGTGCCAGCAGTTCCCTCAGTACTGGAAACACCATATATTTT
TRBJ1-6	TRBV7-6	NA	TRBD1	CASSLLGQGRNSPLHF	TGTGCCAGCAGCTTGCTGGGACAGGGGAGAAATTCACCCCTCCACTTT
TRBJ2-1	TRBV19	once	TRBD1	CASSIVGQGVYNEQFF	TGTGCCAGTAGTATAGTGGGACAGGGGGTCTACAATGAGCAGTTCTTC
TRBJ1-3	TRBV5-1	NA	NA	CASSPQVGESSGNTIYF	TGCGCCAGCAGCCCCCAGGTCGGCGAGAGCTCTGGAAACACCATATATTTT
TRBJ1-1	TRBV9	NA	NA	CASSVGIAAGFEAFF	TGTGCCAGCAGCGTAGGGATCGCGGCCGGCTTTGAAGCTTTCTTT
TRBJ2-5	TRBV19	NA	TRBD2	CASSGGVGRQETQYF	TGTGCCAGTAGTGGAGGCGTCGGGAGGCAAGAGACCCAGTACTTC
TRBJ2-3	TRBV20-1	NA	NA	CSASTGGLSTDTQYF	TGCAGTGCTAGTACCGGGGGGCTAAGCACAGATACGCAGTATTTT
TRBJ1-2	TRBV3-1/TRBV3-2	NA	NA	CASSQAGDYGYTF	TGTGCCAGCAGCCAAGCGGGTGACTATGGCTACACCTTC
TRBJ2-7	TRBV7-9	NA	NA	CASSLLVAATYEQYF	TGTGCCAGCAGCTTACTAGTCGCGGCAACCTACGAGCAGTACTTC
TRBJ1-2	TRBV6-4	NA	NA	CASNLLEPNYGYTF	TGTGCCAGCAACCTATTAGAACCTAACTATGGCTACACCTTC
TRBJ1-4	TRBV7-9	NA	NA	CASSLDRDHEKLFF	TGTGCCAGCAGCTTAGACAGGGACCATGAAAAACTGTTTTTT
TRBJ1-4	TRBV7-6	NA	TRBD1	CASSPMTGLNEKLFF	TGTGCCAGCAGCCCAATGACAGGGCTTAATGAAAAACTGTTTTTT
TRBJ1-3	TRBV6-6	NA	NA	CASRTGRPSRGNTIYF	TGTGCCAGCCGGACTGGGAGGCCATCCCGTGGAAACACCATATATTTT
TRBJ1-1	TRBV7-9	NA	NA	CASSRQESGTTEAFF	TGTGCCAGCAGCCGACAGGAGAGCGGTACCACTGAAGCTTTCTTT
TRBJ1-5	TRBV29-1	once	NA	CSARSGNQPQHF	TGCAGCGCCAGATCGGGGAATCAGCCCCAGCATTTT
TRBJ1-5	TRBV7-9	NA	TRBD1	CASSLWTGENQPQHF	TGTGCCAGCAGCTTATGGACAGGTGAGAATCAGCCCCAGCATTTT
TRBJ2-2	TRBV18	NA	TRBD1	CASSGQGRAASGELFF	TGTGCCAGCTCCGGACAGGGTCGGGCGGCGTCCGGGGAGCTGTTTTTT
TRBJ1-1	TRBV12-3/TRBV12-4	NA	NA	CASSSEETEAFF	TGTGCCAGCAGTAGTGAAGAGACTGAAGCTTTCTTT
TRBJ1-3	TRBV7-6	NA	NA	CASSLAESPGFGGNTIYF	TGTGCCAGCAGCTTAGCGGAATCCCCAGGCTTTGGTGGAAACACCATATATTTT
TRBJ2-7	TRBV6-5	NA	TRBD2	CASTTSGGPTYEQYF	TGTGCCAGCACCACTAGCGGGGGGCCAACCTACGAGCAGTACTTC